Below are 3 T cell receptor beta chains sequenced from a single sample in a study of vaccination effects on CD4 cells after COVID-19. TCRdb's table, derived via immunoSEQ multiplex PCR, lists solely in-frame clones and lacks some. Found here are more than 20,000 clones, over 60% of them singletons; the top ten hold around a tenth. No antigens are known for them. Sequencing in the ViraFEST assay came after antigen-specific CD4+ T cells had been expanded with viral peptide pools, which were used to stimulate PBMC. Scientists isolated CD4+ T cells after an approximately 10-day culture period ended. The study found no prior SARS-CoV-2 infection in the vaccine recipients, who tested negative for nucleocapsid antibodies. The sample consisted of CD4+ T cells from PBMCs cultured with HCoV-NL63 spike peptides, taken before COVID-19 vaccination. The receptors derive from a human donor who received a COVID-19 vaccine.

The chain links TRBV5-1 to TRBJ1-3; D call uncertain. In germline, CDR1 is SGHRS, CDR2 YFSETQ. The CDR3 spans 15 residues. The V gene lost 4 bases and the J gene lost 3 bases, with 14 bases spanning the gap. In DNA form, the CDR3 reads TGCGCCAGCAGCCCGGAGGCCGGGATTGGAAACACCATATATTTT. It is translated as CASSPEAGIGNTIYF.

Concerning this clone itself: One end of the junction fails to match germline, which may point to a read error. This chain connects TRBV5-4 to TRBJ2-1; weak D call: TRBD1 (6 bases). CDR1 and CDR2 from the germline V gene are SGHNT and YYREEE (reference sequence). The CDR3 extends over 13 amino acids. Here the CDR3 reads CASSFFGGRYPLF. In DNA form, the CDR3 reads TGTGCCAGCAGCTTTTTTGGGGGCCGGTACCCCCTCTTC.

The V gene is TRBV4-2, the J gene TRBJ2-5; TRBD1 might be the D (6 bases). V gave up 4 bases and J gave up 4 bases, with 19 bases separating them. CDR3 length: 16 residues. From germline, CDR1 is LGHNA and CDR2 YNFKEQ. The DNA for the CDR3 is TGTGCCAGCAGCCTCGGACAGCTTTTGGGCCTAGAGACCCAGTACTTC. Translating gives CASSLGQLLGLETQYF.